One sample yielded the 13 T cell receptor beta chains listed below, sequenced in a study of Graves' ophthalmopathy and Graves' hyperthyroidism. The authors amplified TCR beta CDR3 regions, and they did so from RNA transcripts for repertoire sequencing. The first round was an RT-PCR with HTBI primers, and the second round was a multiplex PCR. In TCRdb, the multiplex PCR reads were re-called with MiXCR into one record per CDR3 protein. This table has around 470,000 distinct CDR3 sequences, approximately 15% appearing once. The sample comprised blood. The receptors were sampled from a woman in her 30s with Graves' ophthalmopathy.

In this sample, this clonotype turned up many times. This sequence joins TRBV6-1 and TRBJ2-2; no clear D gene. The V and J ends lost 10 bases and 0 bases respectively, with 12 bases between them. The CDR3 is 14 residues long. From germline, CDR1 is MNHNS and CDR2 SASEGT. The CDR3 spells CATTFGPNTGELFF. CDR3 coding DNA: TGTGCCACCACATTCGGGCCGAACACCGGGGAGCTGTTTTTT.

There are many counts of this clonotype. The chain has TRBV7-9 and TRBJ2-5, with a possible D match to TRBD1 (6 bases). With 5 bases removed from V and 4 bases from J, the gap between germline ends came to 20 bases. There are 16 residues in the CDR3. The germline V gene has CDR1 SEHNR and CDR2 FQNEAQ (reference sequence). The CDR3 bases are TGTGCCAGCAGCCCTCGGACGGACAGCTTGGGAGAGACCCAGTACTTC. This codes for CASSPRTDSLGETQYF.

This sequence joins TRBV3-1 and TRBJ1-3; the D gene is possibly TRBD1 (5 bases). Germline CDR1 is LGHDT and CDR2 is YNNKEL (reference sequence). This CDR3 region has 16 residues. V shed 3 bases and J shed 0 bases, with 12 bases lying between them. In DNA form, the CDR3 reads TGTGCCAGCAGCCAGTCCACAGGTATCTCTGGAAACACCATATATTTT. Residues: CASSQSTGISGNTIYF.

In this sample, this clonotype turned up many times. The V and J genes are TRBV28 and TRBJ1-6; TRBD1 matches at 9 bases. The CDR3 runs 20 residues. The germline V gene has CDR1 MDHEN and CDR2 SYDVKM. Unmatched junction bases numbered 12, after V lost 3 bases and J lost 0 bases. In nucleotides, the CDR3 is TGTGCCAGCAGTTTGAAAGGACAGGGGAAATTGGGCTCCTATAATTCACCCCTCCACTTT. It yields the protein CASSLKGQGKLGSYNSPLHF.

This clonotype came up many times. J is TRBJ2-7 and V is TRBV9; the match to TRBD1 covers 7 bases. The V gene's germline CDR1 is SGDLS and CDR2 YYNGEE. Germline trimming cut 6 bases from V and 4 bases from J; bases unmatched to any gene: 10. CDR3 length: 14 residues. As DNA, the CDR3 is TGTGCCAGCACTAAAGGACAGGCGGCATACGAGCAGTACTTC. As protein: CASTKGQAAYEQYF.

Remarks on this clonotype: A much larger clone differs by one base, so this may be a read error. V and J are TRBV5-1 and TRBJ2-7, with 7 bases matching TRBD2. The CDR3 sequence is 14 residues long. Germline V gives CDR1 SGHRS, CDR2 YFSETQ. With V trimmed by 0 bases and J by 5 bases, 5 bases remained unmatched. The CDR3 DNA reads TGCGCCAGCAGCTTGGTGCGGGGGTCCCACGAGCAGTACTTC. Translated: CASSLVRGSHEQYF.

This clonotype showed up many times. This chain uses TRBV6-5 with TRBJ1-5; a weak D match, TRBD1 (5 bases). The CDR3 has 16 residues. The germline gives CDR1 MNHEY, CDR2 SVGAGI. Trimming took off 0 bases at V and 7 bases at J, with 16 bases between the two ends. The CDR3 is CASSYSTGSWGQPQHF. The CDR3 region has the DNA TGTGCCAGCAGTTACTCGACTGGGTCCTGGGGGCAGCCCCAGCATTTT.

This clonotype was recorded many times. This chain links TRBV5-4 with TRBJ1-1; the match to TRBD1 covers 9 bases. The CDR3 runs to 13 residues. CDR1 and CDR2 (germline): SGHNT, YYREEE (reference sequence). V lost 7 bases to trimming and J lost 10 bases; unmatched junction nucleotides: 11. CDR3 amino acids: CASGEQGAQLAFF. In nucleotides, the CDR3 is TGTGCCAGCGGCGAACAGGGGGCGCAGTTAGCTTTCTTT.

This clonotype was observed many times. The V call is TRBV11-2, the J call TRBJ1-1, with D uncertain. CDR1 and CDR2 (germline): SGHAT, FQNNGV. The CDR3 length is 16 residues. V shed 1 base and J shed 4 bases, with 16 bases lying between them. CDR3 bases: TGTGCCAGCAGCTTAGGTCTCACAGTAAGAGGCACTGAAGCTTTCTTT. Translating it yields CASSLGLTVRGTEAFF.

The table lists this clonotype with many counts. The DNA of the CDR3 is TGTGCCAGCAGTTTATACACCGGAAACACCATATATTTT. Encoded protein: CASSLYTGNTIYF. This chain uses TRBV12-3 or TRBV12-4 with TRBJ1-3; D gene uncertain. The ends were cut back, 2 bases at V and 4 bases at J, with 6 bases in the middle. The CDR3 runs to 13 residues.

Details on this clonotype: The conserved phenylalanine or tryptophan normally closing the CDR3 is absent here, so this likely arose from a read error. V gene TRBV12-3 or TRBV12-4 combines with J gene TRBJ1-2; TRBD1 agrees at 12 bases. V shed 6 bases, J shed 4 bases, and the junction held 12 bases outside the gene matches. The CDR3 totals 17 residues. CDR3 nucleotides: TGTGCCAGCAGGGTACCGGGACAGGGGGCGCCAGCCTATGGCTACACCCTC. Its protein is CASRVPGQGAPAYGYTL.

The chain joins TRBV4-1 to TRBJ1-2; D is unresolved. This CDR3 has 14 residues. Per the germline V gene, CDR1 is MGHRA and CDR2 is YSYEKL. Trimming shortened V by 7 bases and J by 0 bases, and 12 bases separated the two germline ends. In DNA, the CDR3 is TGCGCCAGCACCAACAGAGGAGCTAACTATGGCTACACCTTC. This gives the protein CASTNRGANYGYTF.

Many counts were recorded for this clonotype. The chain links TRBV18 to TRBJ2-7, with no clear D. Trimming removed 3 bases from V and 6 bases from J, with 15 bases in between. CDR3 size: 14 residues. CDR1 and CDR2 from the germline V gene are KGHSH and LQKENI. CDR3 nucleotide sequence: TGTGCCAGCTCACCGGTCTCGACCGAACGCGAGCAGTACTTC. This gives the protein CASSPVSTEREQYF.